This is a list of T cell receptor beta chains from one sample in a study of blood T cell repertoires in COVID-19. Data came from immunoSEQ multiplex PCR; TCRdb stores just in-frame clones and leaves some out. This table has some 170,000 clones, about 90% appearing once. The sample consisted of PBMCs or T cells enriched from blood (not recorded which). These receptors all come from a human donor with acute COVID-19. The donor label of this sample is uncertain. Both conserved end residues are part of each CDR3.

j_call v_call cdr3_aa
TRBJ1-1 TRBV7-2 CASSGSRGWRGDTEAFF
TRBJ2-7 TRBV6-5 CASSYSTGITAYEQYF
TRBJ1-1 TRBV30 CASRTGAEAFF
TRBJ2-7 TRBV4-2 CASSQVETSGATYEQYF
TRBJ2-2 TRBV18 CASSPQDRTGELFF
TRBJ1-6 TRBV27 CASRNRGNSPLHF
TRBJ2-7 TRBV3-1/TRBV3-2 CASSQRGSSYEQYF
TRBJ1-1 TRBV7-9 CASSPGQGGTEAFF
TRBJ2-1 TRBV5-1 CASSFRTDHNEQFF
TRBJ2-7 TRBV19 CASSLDRVGEQYF
TRBJ2-1 TRBV7-3 CASSLTPTGADNEQFF
TRBJ2-5 TRBV19 CASSDWDSGEETQYF
TRBJ2-5 TRBV5-8 CASSFLRGEGGETQYF
TRBJ2-7 TRBV29-1 CSVVEGLSSYEQYF
TRBJ1-1 TRBV19 CASGQGRAGAFF
TRBJ2-7 TRBV3-1/TRBV3-2 CASSQGWTSYEQYF
TRBJ2-1 TRBV9 CASSEPPDSSYNEQFF
TRBJ2-7 TRBV5-1 CASSSRLAGPYEQYF
TRBJ1-4 TRBV2 CASIPGQINEKLFF
TRBJ1-4 TRBV2 CASSLTGTGAEKLFF
TRBJ2-2 TRBV9 CASSVATGVNTGELFF
TRBJ1-4 TRBV10-3 CAISATGEREKLFF
TRBJ2-7 TRBV2 CASDVYRGTYEQYF
TRBJ2-6 TRBV5-1 CASSPEGSGANVLTF
TRBJ2-2 TRBV5-1 CASSLGRDRVTGELFF
TRBJ1-2 TRBV5-4 CASRLAGGGYTF
TRBJ1-1 TRBV4-1 CASSQDPTGLRGAFF
TRBJ1-5 TRBV19 CASSLGSGGNQPQHF
TRBJ1-6 TRBV6-4 CASSEAGGGDSPLHF
TRBJ1-4 TRBV19 CASSIPRGTTNEKLFF
TRBJ1-4 TRBV9 CASSRRQTRLPNEKLFF
TRBJ2-1 TRBV19 CASSIKRRSNEQFF
TRBJ1-2 TRBV5-4 CASSLAAGFNYGYTF
TRBJ2-7 TRBV19 CASTPTGGIGEQYF
TRBJ1-3 TRBV7-9 CASKQGRFSGNTIYF
TRBJ2-1 TRBV2 CASSEGGALAGGPSRSYNEQFF
TRBJ1-1 TRBV4-1 CASSPQGSGTEAFF
TRBJ2-3 TRBV12-3/TRBV12-4 CASSRGTDTQYF
TRBJ2-7 TRBV5-1 CASSLAGGVDEQYF
TRBJ2-7 TRBV10-3 CAISSHRGQNNEQYF
TRBJ1-1 TRBV12-5 CASGLGGTGGMNTEAFF
TRBJ2-2 TRBV7-2 CASSLGFQAGELFF
TRBJ2-7 TRBV7-2 CASSPSSGRYEQYF
TRBJ2-7 TRBV27 CASSSGTSGAYEQYF
TRBJ1-1 TRBV9 CASSAVGTPNTEAFF
TRBJ1-1 TRBV7-3 CASSETAGDTEAFF
TRBJ1-5 TRBV12-3/TRBV12-4 CASSSTGPQHF
TRBJ1-1 TRBV29-1 CSVLSARTEAFF
TRBJ2-7 TRBV15 CATSREGQNYEQYF
TRBJ1-1 TRBV6-5 CASPSWGTDEAFF
TRBJ1-6 TRBV19 CASSIQDYNSPLHF
TRBJ1-2 TRBV23-1 CASSPREGVYGYTF
TRBJ2-7 TRBV18 CASSPVGTRVYDEQYF
TRBJ2-3 TRBV3-1/TRBV3-2 CASSQEPLAGGQDTQYF
TRBJ2-7 TRBV5-4 CASSSPGQGNEQYF
TRBJ2-1 TRBV11-2 CASSSTLTGLRYNEQFF
TRBJ2-1 TRBV7-3 CASSSLGQGIDEQFF
TRBJ1-1 TRBV10-3 CAISEFRRGNTEAFF